The source of this TCR beta chain is a study of vaccination and CD4 T cells after COVID-19. The overall study: The authors exposed cells to overlapping spike peptides derived from SARS-CoV-2, HCoV-NL63, HCoV-OC43 and HCoV-229E.

This CDR3 is built from 16 residues. Germline assignment: CDR1 DFQATT and CDR2 SNEGSKA (reference sequence). Trimming left V 0 bases short and J 1 base short, with 15 bases between. An Oncomine TCR Beta short-read assay was used to sequence the DNA from cultured CD4+ T cells. Genomic DNA extraction was carried out from cultured CD4+ T cells. MiXCR, applied by TCRdb to the PCR reads, yields one record per CDR3 protein. Of about 23,000 distinct CDR3 sequences in the sample, 67% were seen once. Regarding treatment: roughly nine-day PBMC culture with coronavirus spike peptide pools or control peptides (ViraFEST assay). This clonotype was seen more than once but under ten times. Antigen specificity is unknown.

This TCR derives from a human donor who received a COVID-19 vaccine. The chain employs TRBV20-1 and TRBJ1-1; TRBD1 might be the D (6 bases). Sequenced here: CD4+ T cells from blood, cultured in vitro, sampled after SARS-CoV-2 vaccination. In DNA, the CDR3 is TGCAGTGCTAGAGAGCCCACAGGGCAGGGGAACACTGAAGCTTTCTTT. It specifies CSAREPTGQGNTEAFF.